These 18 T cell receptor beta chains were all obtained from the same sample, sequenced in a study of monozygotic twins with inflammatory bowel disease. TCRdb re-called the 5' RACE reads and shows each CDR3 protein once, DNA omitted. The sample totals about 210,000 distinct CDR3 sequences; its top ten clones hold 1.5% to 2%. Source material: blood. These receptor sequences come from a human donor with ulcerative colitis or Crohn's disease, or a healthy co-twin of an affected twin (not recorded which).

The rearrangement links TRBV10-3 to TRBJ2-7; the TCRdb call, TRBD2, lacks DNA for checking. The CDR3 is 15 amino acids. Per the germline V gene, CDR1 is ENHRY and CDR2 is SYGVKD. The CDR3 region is CAISEEPGLAGPQYF.

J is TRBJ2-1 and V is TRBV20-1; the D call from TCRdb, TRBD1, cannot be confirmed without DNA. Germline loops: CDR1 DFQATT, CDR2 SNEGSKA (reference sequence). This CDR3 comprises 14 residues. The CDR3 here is CSARDRMGVHEQFF.

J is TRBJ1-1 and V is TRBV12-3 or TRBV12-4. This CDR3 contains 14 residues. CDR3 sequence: CASSFDGMNTEAFF.

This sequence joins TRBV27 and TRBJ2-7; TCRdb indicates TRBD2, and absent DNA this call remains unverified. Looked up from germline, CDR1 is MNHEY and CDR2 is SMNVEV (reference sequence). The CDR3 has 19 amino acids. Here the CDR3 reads CASSLRPALASSWWYEQYF.

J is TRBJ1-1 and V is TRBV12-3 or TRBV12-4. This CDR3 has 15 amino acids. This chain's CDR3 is CASSLRGNWETEAFF.

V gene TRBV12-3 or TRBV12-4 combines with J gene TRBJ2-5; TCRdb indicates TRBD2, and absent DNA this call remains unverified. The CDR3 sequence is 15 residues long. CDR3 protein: CASSSIAGAGETQYF.

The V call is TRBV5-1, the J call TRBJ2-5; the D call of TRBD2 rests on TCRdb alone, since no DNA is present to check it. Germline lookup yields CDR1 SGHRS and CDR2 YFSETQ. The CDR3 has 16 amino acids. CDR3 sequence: CASAEGTSGVGETQYF.

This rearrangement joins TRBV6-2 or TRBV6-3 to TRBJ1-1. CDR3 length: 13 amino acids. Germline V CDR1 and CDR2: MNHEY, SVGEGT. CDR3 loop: CASRPASITEAFF.

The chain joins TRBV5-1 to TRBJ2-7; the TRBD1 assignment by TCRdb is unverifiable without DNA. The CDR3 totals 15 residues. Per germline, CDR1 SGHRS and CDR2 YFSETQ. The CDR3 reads CASSSYGTGGYEQYF.

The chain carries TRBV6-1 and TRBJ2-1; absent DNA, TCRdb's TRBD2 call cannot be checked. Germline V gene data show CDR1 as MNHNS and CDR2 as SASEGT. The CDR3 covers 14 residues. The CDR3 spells CASSLAGGSGEQFF.

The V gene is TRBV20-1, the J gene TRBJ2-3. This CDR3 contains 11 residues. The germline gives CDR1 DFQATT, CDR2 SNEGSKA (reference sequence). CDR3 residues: CSASSEDTQYF.

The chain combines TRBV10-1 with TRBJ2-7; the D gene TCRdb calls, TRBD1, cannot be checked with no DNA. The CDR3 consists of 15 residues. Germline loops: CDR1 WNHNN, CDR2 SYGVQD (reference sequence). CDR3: CASSRAGTTSYEQYF.

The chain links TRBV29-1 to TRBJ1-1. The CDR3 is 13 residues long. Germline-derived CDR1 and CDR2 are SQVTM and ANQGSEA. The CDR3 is CSVKGQSNTEAFF.

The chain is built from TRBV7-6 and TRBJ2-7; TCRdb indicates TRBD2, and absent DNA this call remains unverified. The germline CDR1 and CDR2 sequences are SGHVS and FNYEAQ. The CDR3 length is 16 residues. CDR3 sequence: CASSLMNPSALGEQYF.

This CDR3 is CASSSRREGHEQFF. The chain employs TRBV7-9 and TRBJ2-1; TCRdb designates TRBD2, a call that cannot be tested without DNA. The CDR3 consists of 14 residues. The germline V gene has CDR1 SEHNR and CDR2 FQNEAQ (reference sequence).

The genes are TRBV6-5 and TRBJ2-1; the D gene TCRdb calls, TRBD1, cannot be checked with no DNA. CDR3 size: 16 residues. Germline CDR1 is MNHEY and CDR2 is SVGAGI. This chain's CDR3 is CASSSNRQLTYNEQFF.

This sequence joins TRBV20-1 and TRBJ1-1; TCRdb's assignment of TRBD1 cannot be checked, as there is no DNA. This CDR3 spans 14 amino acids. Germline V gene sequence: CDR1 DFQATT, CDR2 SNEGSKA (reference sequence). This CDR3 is CSARDIRGQTEAFF.

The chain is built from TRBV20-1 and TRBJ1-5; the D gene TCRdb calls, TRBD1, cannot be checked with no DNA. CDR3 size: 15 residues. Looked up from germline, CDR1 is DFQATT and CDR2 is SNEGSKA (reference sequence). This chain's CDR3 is CSVSSGQGSNQPQHF.